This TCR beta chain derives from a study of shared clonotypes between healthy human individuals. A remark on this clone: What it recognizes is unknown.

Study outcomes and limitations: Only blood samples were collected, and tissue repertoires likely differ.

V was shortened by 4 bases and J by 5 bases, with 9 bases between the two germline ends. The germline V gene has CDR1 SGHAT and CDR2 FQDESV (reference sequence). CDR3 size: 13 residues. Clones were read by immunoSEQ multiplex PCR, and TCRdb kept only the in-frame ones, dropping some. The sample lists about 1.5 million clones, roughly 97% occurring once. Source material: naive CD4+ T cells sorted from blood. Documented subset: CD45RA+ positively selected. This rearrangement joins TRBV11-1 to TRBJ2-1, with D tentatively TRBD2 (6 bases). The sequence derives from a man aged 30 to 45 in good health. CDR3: CASSWDSDNEQFF. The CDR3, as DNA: TGTGCCAGCAGCTGGGACTCAGACAATGAGCAGTTCTTC.